This T cell receptor (beta chain) is drawn from a study of T-cell memory formation after mild COVID-19. TCR alpha and TCR beta cDNA libraries carrying sample barcodes and UMIs were produced by 5'RACE using constant-segment primers. TCRdb analysed the 5' RACE reads with MiXCR anew, one entry per CDR3 protein. This table holds more than 300,000 distinct CDR3 sequences, about 20% found once. The CDR3 runs to 15 residues. CDR1 is MDHEN and CDR2 is SYDVKM in the germline V gene. V gave up 2 bases and J gave up 2 bases, with 10 bases separating them. This TCR was recovered from a man aged 18 to 29 who had mild COVID-19 (a few samples of this study predate the infection). Cell type and time point are not known. This rearrangement joins TRBV28 to TRBJ1-3; D is unresolved. Sequencing input: PBMCs or a T cell subset sorted from them (not recorded which). The CDR3: CASSLQRLTGNTIYF. In DNA, the CDR3 is TGTGCCAGCAGTTTACAGAGACTTACTGGAAACACCATATATTTT.